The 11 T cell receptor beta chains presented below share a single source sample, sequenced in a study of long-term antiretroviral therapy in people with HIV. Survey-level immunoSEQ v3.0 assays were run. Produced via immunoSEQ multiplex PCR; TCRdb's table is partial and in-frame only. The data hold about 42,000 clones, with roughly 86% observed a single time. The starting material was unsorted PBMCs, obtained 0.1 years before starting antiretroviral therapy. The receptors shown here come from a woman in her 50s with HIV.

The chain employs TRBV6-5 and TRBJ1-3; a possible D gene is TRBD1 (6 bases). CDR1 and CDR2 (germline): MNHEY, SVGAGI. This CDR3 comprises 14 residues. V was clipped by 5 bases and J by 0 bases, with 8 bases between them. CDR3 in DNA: TGTGCCAGCAGTCCACAGGGCTCTGGAAACACCATATATTTT. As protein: CASSPQGSGNTIYF.

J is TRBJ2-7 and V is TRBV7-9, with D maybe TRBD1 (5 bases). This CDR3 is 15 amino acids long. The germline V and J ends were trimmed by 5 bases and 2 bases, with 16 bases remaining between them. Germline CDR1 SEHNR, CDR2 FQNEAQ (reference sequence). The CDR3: CASSREGPGTYEQYF. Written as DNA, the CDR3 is TGTGCCAGCAGCAGGGAAGGACCAGGGACCTACGAGCAGTACTTC. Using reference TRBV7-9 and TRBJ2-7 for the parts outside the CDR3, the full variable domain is DTGVSQNPRHKITKRGQNVTFRCDPISEHNRLYWYRQTLGQGPEFLTYFQNEAQLEKSRLLSDRFSAERPKGSFSTLEIQRTEQGDSAMYLCASSREGPGTYEQYFGPGTRLTVT.

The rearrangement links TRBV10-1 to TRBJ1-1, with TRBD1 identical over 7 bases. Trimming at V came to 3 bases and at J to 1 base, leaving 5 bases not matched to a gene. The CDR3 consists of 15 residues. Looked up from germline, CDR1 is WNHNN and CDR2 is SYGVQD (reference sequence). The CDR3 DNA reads TGCGCCAGCAGTGACCAGACAGGGCCGAACACTGAAGCTTTCTTT. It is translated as CASSDQTGPNTEAFF.

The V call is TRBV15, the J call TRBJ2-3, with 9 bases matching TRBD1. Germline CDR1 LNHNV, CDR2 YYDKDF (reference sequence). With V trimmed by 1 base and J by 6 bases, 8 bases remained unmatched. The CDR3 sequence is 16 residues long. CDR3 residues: CATSRGGQGLLDTQYF. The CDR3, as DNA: TGTGCCACCAGCAGAGGGGGACAGGGTTTGTTGGATACGCAGTATTTT.

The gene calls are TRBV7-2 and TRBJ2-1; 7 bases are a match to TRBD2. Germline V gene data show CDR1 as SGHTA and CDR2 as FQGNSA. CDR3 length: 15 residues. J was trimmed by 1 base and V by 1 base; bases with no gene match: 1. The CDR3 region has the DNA TGTGCCAGCAGCTTAGGCGGGGGATCCTACAATGAGCAGTTCTTC. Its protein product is CASSLGGGSYNEQFF.

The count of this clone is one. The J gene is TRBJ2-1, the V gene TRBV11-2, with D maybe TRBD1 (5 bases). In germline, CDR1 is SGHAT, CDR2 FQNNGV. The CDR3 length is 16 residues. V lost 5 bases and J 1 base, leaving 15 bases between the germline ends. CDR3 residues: CASSASGAESYNEQFF. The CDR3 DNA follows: TGTGCCAGCAGCGCTTCTGGGGCAGAATCCTACAATGAGCAGTTCTTC.

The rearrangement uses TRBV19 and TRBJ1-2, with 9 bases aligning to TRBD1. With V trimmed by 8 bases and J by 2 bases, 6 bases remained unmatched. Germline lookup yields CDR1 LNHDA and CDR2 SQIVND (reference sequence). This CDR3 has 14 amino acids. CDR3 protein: CASSDRGRNYGYTF. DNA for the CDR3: TGTGCCAGTTCTGACAGGGGGAGAAACTATGGCTACACCTTC. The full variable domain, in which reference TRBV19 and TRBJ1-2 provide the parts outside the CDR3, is DGGITQSPKYLFRKEGQNVTLSCEQNLNHDAMYWYRQDPGQGLRLIYYSQIVNDFQKGDIAEGYSVSREKKESFPLTVTSAQKNPTAFYLCASSDRGRNYGYTFGSGTRLTVV.

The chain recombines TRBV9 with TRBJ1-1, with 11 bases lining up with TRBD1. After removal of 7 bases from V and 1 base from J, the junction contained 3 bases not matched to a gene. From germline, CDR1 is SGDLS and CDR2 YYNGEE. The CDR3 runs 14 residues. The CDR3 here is CASGGQGGNTEAFF. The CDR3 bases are TGTGCCAGCGGGGGACAGGGGGGGAACACTGAAGCTTTCTTT.

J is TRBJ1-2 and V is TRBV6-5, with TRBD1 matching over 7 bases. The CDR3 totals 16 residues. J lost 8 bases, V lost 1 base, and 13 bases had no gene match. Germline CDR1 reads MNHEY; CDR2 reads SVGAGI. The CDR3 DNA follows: TGTGCCAGCAGTTACTGGGACAGTGCTACTGAGGGAGGCTACACCTTC. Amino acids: CASSYWDSATEGGYTF.

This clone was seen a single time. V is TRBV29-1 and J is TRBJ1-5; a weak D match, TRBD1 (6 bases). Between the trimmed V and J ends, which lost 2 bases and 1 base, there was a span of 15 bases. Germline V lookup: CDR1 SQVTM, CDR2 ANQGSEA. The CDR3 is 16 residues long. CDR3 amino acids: CSVENRTVGSNQPQHF. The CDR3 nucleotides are TGCAGCGTTGAAAACCGGACAGTAGGGAGCAATCAGCCCCAGCATTTT.

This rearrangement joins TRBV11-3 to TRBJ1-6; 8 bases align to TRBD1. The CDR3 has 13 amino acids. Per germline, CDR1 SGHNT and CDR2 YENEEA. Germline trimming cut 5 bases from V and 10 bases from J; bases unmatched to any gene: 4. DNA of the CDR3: TGTGCCAGCAGCACCGACAGGGGATCACCCCTCCACTTT. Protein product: CASSTDRGSPLHF.